This entry concerns a single T cell receptor (beta chain). The data were obtained in a study of cytomegalovirus exposure and HLA in healthy donors. The CDR3 is 14 residues long. The V and J ends lost 3 bases and 3 bases, in that order; junction bases with no gene match: 3. CDR1 is KGHSH and CDR2 is LQKENI in the germline V gene. PCR used 60 Vbeta primers and 13 Jbeta primers. TCRdb's copy holds only in-frame clones and misses some; the assay was immunoSEQ multiplex PCR. The table shows 100,000 to 150,000 clones, with roughly 78% occurring only once. The sample comprised PBMCs. This clonotype was obtained from a man between 50 and 59 years old in good health and CMV-seropositive. The rearrangement uses TRBV18 and TRBJ1-2, with 8 bases aligning to TRBD1. For the CDR3, the DNA is TGTGCCAGCTCACCTCAGGGGGCCTACTATGGCTACACCTTC. It translates to CASSPQGAYYGYTF.